A single sample gave rise to the 30 T cell receptor beta chains below, sequenced in a study of breast tumors, draining lymph nodes, adjacent tissues. TCRdb reprocessed the multiplex PCR reads with MiXCR, giving one entry per CDR3 protein. The table has some 150,000 distinct CDR3 sequences, about 20% seen once. Samples came from axillary lymph nodes draining the breast cancer. The specimen was axillary lymph node tissue. The receptors come from a female donor with breast cancer. Some clones in this sample may be carry-over from other donors' samples.

The V call is TRBV7-2, the J call TRBJ2-7; 11 nucleotides align to TRBD2. CDR3 length: 15 amino acids. Germline lookup yields CDR1 SGHTA and CDR2 FQGNSA. V was clipped by 5 bases and J by 7 bases; unmatched bases: 10. This CDR3 reads CASSLGLAELVEQYF. The CDR3 DNA reads as TGTGCCAGCAGCCTGGGACTAGCGGAACTTGTGGAGCAGTACTTC.

This clonotype was observed at least ten times. V gene TRBV14 combines with J gene TRBJ2-3; no reliable D call. Germline CDR1 SGHDN, CDR2 FVKESK. The CDR3 is 15 amino acids. The V and J ends lost 5 bases and 2 bases respectively, with 14 bases between them. CDR3 protein: CASSARVVDTDTQYF. For the CDR3, the DNA is TGTGCCAGCAGCGCCAGAGTGGTTGACACAGATACGCAGTATTTT.

This clonotype was counted at least ten times. The chain employs TRBV24-1 and TRBJ2-3; no reliable D call. The CDR3 runs to 14 residues. Germline V gene lookup returns CDR1 KGHDR and CDR2 SFDVKD. The V and J ends lost 2 bases and 6 bases respectively, with 11 bases between them. CDR3 DNA: TGTGCCACCAGTGATTCCACCTTGGCGGATACGCAGTATTTT. Its protein is CATSDSTLADTQYF.

The table lists this clonotype with many counts. The V call is TRBV7-9, the J call TRBJ2-5, with D perhaps matching TRBD1 or TRBD2 (5 bases each). V lost 5 bases and J lost 4, with 20 bases in between. Germline loops: CDR1 SEHNR, CDR2 FQNEAQ (reference sequence). This CDR3 is 16 amino acids long. The chain's CDR3 is CASSDTRDGIRETQYF. CDR3 DNA: TGTGCCAGCAGCGACACCCGGGACGGAATCAGAGAGACCCAGTACTTC.

This clonotype was seen many times. The V and J genes are TRBV2 and TRBJ2-3; D gene unclear. The CDR3 consists of 13 residues. Germline V gene data show CDR1 as SNHLY and CDR2 as FYNNEI. Trimming took off 1 base at V and 7 bases at J, with 9 bases between the two ends. The CDR3 loop is CASSEGGRHTQYF. The DNA for the CDR3 is TGTGCCAGCAGTGAAGGGGGTAGACATACGCAGTATTTT.

This clonotype was observed many times. The V gene is TRBV10-1, the J gene TRBJ2-5, with 7 bases lining up with TRBD1. CDR3 size: 13 residues. Germline values: CDR1 WNHNN, CDR2 SYGVQD (reference sequence). V trimming: 6 bases; J trimming: 5 bases; junction bases outside the gene matches: 6. Here the CDR3 reads CASSQQGWETQYF. CDR3 coding DNA: TGCGCCAGCAGCCAACAGGGGTGGGAGACCCAGTACTTC.

This chain connects TRBV15 to TRBJ2-3; weak D call: TRBD2 (6 bases). Trimming left V 1 base short and J 3 bases short, with 14 bases between. The germline gives CDR1 LNHNV, CDR2 YYDKDF (reference sequence). This CDR3 region has 16 residues. The chain's CDR3 is CATSRVIGGWTDTQYF. For the CDR3, the DNA is TGTGCCACCAGCAGAGTCATAGGAGGGTGGACAGATACGCAGTATTTT.

This clonotype showed up many times. The chain carries TRBV13 and TRBJ2-7; 9 nucleotides match TRBD1. CDR1 is PRHDT and CDR2 is FYEKMQ in the germline V gene (reference sequence). Unmatched junction bases numbered 3, after V lost 0 bases and J lost 3 bases. This CDR3 is built from 15 residues. The CDR3 reads CASSLGRDRDYEQYF. The CDR3 DNA is TGTGCCAGCAGCTTAGGCCGGGACAGGGACTACGAGCAGTACTTC.

The chain couples TRBV6-1 to TRBJ1-5; 8 bases line up with TRBD1. V gave up 10 bases and J gave up 2 bases; unmatched junction bases: 4. The germline CDR1 and CDR2 sequences are MNHNS and SASEGT. The CDR3 is 13 residues long. DNA for the CDR3: TGTGCCAACGACAGGGGAGGCAATCAGCCCCAGCATTTT. Translation gives CANDRGGNQPQHF.

This clonotype was counted many times. The chain carries TRBV9 and TRBJ2-1; D remains unclear. From germline, CDR1 is SGDLS and CDR2 YYNGEE. This CDR3 is 14 amino acids long. Trimming took off 0 bases at V and 7 bases at J, with 11 bases between the two ends. The chain's CDR3 is CASSVDTSENEQFF. The CDR3 DNA reads as TGTGCCAGCAGCGTAGATACCTCGGAGAATGAGCAGTTCTTC.

This clonotype came up many times. The chain employs TRBV5-1 and TRBJ2-3; TRBD2 agrees at 7 bases. The germline V gene has CDR1 SGHRS and CDR2 YFSETQ. V lost 0 bases to trimming and J lost 3 bases; unmatched junction nucleotides: 4. The CDR3 is made up of 15 amino acids. The CDR3 loop is CASSLELGGTDTQYF. The CDR3 DNA reads as TGCGCCAGCAGCTTGGAGCTGGGGGGGACAGATACGCAGTATTTT.

In this sample, this clonotype turned up a few times. This chain uses TRBV27 with TRBJ1-5; perhaps TRBD1 as D (6 bases). V lost 5 bases, J lost 15 bases, and 17 bases lay in between. Looked up from germline, CDR1 is MNHEY and CDR2 is SMNVEV (reference sequence). The CDR3 contains 12 residues. The CDR3 region has the DNA TGTGCCAGCAGTACTTACCCCGGACAGCCGCATTTT. Translating it yields CASSTYPGQPHF.

This clonotype was seen repeatedly, ten times or more. This sequence joins TRBV15 and TRBJ2-1, with TRBD2 as a possible D gene (6 bases). The CDR3 length is 15 residues. The germline V gene encodes CDR1 LNHNV and CDR2 YYDKDF (reference sequence). Deletions cut 0 bases from V and 9 bases from J, with 15 bases between. The CDR3, as DNA: TGTGCCACCAGCAGAGATTGGGGGGACGCCCCTGAGCAGTTCTTC. Translated: CATSRDWGDAPEQFF.

Turning to this clonotype: This may come from a read error, since a much larger clone is one base off. The J gene is TRBJ1-5, the V gene TRBV2; no clear D. The CDR3 is 15 residues long. Trimming pared 4 bases from V and 5 bases from J, leaving 15 bases between. Germline CDR1 reads SNHLY; CDR2 reads FYNNEI. The CDR3 DNA is TGTGCCAGCAGTGTCGGGCAGGAAAGCGATCAGCCCCAGCATTTT. Protein product: CASSVGQESDQPQHF.

This clonotype has ten or more counts. This sequence joins TRBV6-5 and TRBJ2-1; 7 bases are shared with TRBD1. CDR3 size: 14 residues. With V trimmed by 0 bases and J by 10 bases, 6 bases remained unmatched. Germline-derived CDR1 and CDR2 are MNHEY and SVGAGI. The CDR3 coding sequence is TGTGCCAGCAGTTACTCCGAGGGACAGAGCGAGCAGTTCTTC. The encoded protein is CASSYSEGQSEQFF.

This clonotype was detected ten times or more. This chain links TRBV6-1 with TRBJ1-5; perhaps TRBD1 as D (5 bases). The V and J ends lost 7 bases and 6 bases respectively, with 10 bases between them. Per the germline V gene, CDR1 is MNHNS and CDR2 is SASEGT. There are 12 residues in the CDR3. The CDR3 here is CASTREFQPQHF. The CDR3 bases are TGTGCCAGCACCAGGGAGTTTCAGCCCCAGCATTTT.

This clonotype has a count of ten or more. The J gene is TRBJ2-1, the V gene TRBV5-1, with TRBD2 matching over 11 bases. The V gene end was trimmed by 8 bases and the J gene end by 4 bases; junction bases not matched to a gene: 8. The CDR3 runs to 15 residues. Per germline, CDR1 SGHRS and CDR2 YFSETQ. The CDR3 sequence is CASTELAGVYNEQFF. The CDR3 DNA reads TGCGCCAGTACAGAACTAGCGGGAGTATACAATGAGCAGTTCTTC.

Ten or more counts support this clonotype. As DNA, the CDR3 is TGCAGTGCTAGAGACACAGGGGGTCAAGAGACCCAGTACTTC. Translated: CSARDTGGQETQYF. The chain carries TRBV20-1 and TRBJ2-5; 8 bases match TRBD1. The CDR3 extends over 14 amino acids. Germline-derived CDR1 and CDR2 are DFQATT and SNEGSKA (reference sequence). V lost 0 bases, J lost 2 bases, and 2 bases stayed unmatched.

About this clonotype itself: A much more abundant neighbour one base away suggests this may be a read error. The CDR3 DNA reads TGTGCCAGCAGCTTGTCTCTAGCGGGGCTCGCGACCACCGGGGAGCTGTTTTTT. Amino acids: CASSLSLAGLATTGELFF. V and J are TRBV5-5 and TRBJ2-2, with 9 bases identical to TRBD2. Germline V CDR1 and CDR2: SGHKS, YYEKEE (reference sequence). V lost 1 base to trimming and J lost 4 bases; unmatched junction nucleotides: 11. CDR3 size: 18 residues.

In regard to this clonotype: Here the CDR3 omits its conserved ending phenylalanine or tryptophan, so a read error is the likely source. J is TRBJ2-2 and V is TRBV7-2; D is uncertain. Germline V lookup: CDR1 SGHTA, CDR2 FQGNSA. Trimming took off 5 bases at V and 0 bases at J, with 13 bases between the two ends. The CDR3 totals 16 residues. The CDR3 nucleotides are TGTGCCAGCAGCCAAGCCGGGCACGCGAACACCGGGGAGCTGTTTCTT. Its protein is CASSQAGHANTGELFL.

This clonotype was seen at least ten times. The CDR3 loop reads CATSAGTSGRRGTGELFF. The CDR3 region has the DNA TGTGCCACCAGTGCCGGGACTAGCGGGAGGCGGGGCACCGGGGAGCTGTTTTTT. The chain recombines TRBV24-1 with TRBJ2-2; 15 bases fit TRBD2. Germline CDR1 is KGHDR and CDR2 is SFDVKD. The CDR3 loop spans 18 amino acids. J gave up 4 bases and V 5 bases, and 7 bases lay outside the gene matches.

At least ten counts were recorded for this clonotype. The V gene is TRBV7-9, the J gene TRBJ2-3; 11 bases are a match to TRBD1. V trimming: 1 base; J trimming: 3 bases; junction bases outside the gene matches: 3. Looked up from germline, CDR1 is SEHNR and CDR2 is FQNEAQ (reference sequence). The CDR3 has 16 residues. In nucleotides, the CDR3 is TGTGCCAGCAGCTTAGGCGGGACAGGGGGAACAGATACGCAGTATTTT. The encoded protein is CASSLGGTGGTDTQYF. Drawing the rest from reference TRBV7-9 and TRBJ2-3, the complete variable domain is DTGVSQNPRHKITKRGQNVTFRCDPISEHNRLYWYRQTLGQGPEFLTYFQNEAQLEKSRLLSDRFSAERPKGSFSTLEIQRTEQGDSAMYLCASSLGGTGGTDTQYFGPGTRLTVL.

This clonotype was counted at least ten times. The rearrangement joins TRBV30 to TRBJ2-7; 9 bases are shared with TRBD1. CDR1 is GTSNPN and CDR2 is SVGIG in the germline V gene (reference sequence). J gave up 6 bases and V 0 bases, and 9 bases lay outside the gene matches. The CDR3 sequence is 15 residues long. CDR3: CAWSVRSTGGGEQYF. DNA for the CDR3: TGTGCCTGGAGTGTACGGTCGACAGGGGGGGGCGAGCAGTACTTC.

In this sample, this clonotype turned up many times. The chain is built from TRBV2 and TRBJ1-5, with TRBD1 as a possible D gene (5 bases). CDR3 length: 15 residues. Germline V lookup: CDR1 SNHLY, CDR2 FYNNEI. Between the trimmed V and J ends, which lost 2 bases and 3 bases, there was a span of 11 bases. DNA for the CDR3: TGTGCCAGCAGTGAAAGGTCAGGGATCAATCAGCCCCAGCATTTT. Its protein product is CASSERSGINQPQHF.

Concerning this clonotype itself: One junction end disagrees with the germline gene, perhaps due to a read error. This rearrangement joins TRBV7-9 to TRBJ2-7; 8 bases are a match to TRBD2. The CDR3 sequence is 16 residues long. Germline-derived CDR1 and CDR2 are SEHNR and FQNEAQ (reference sequence). The DNA for the CDR3 is TGTGCCAGCGGCTCTCGGCCTAGCGGGTTGTCCTATGAGCAGTACTTC. Its protein is CASGSRPSGLSYEQYF. The full variable domain, completed using reference TRBV7-9 and TRBJ2-7, is DTGVSQNPRHKITKRGQNVTFRCDPISEHNRLYWYRQTLGQGPEFLTYFQNEAQLEKSRLLSDRFSAERPKGSFSTLEIQRTEQGDSAMYLCASGSRPSGLSYEQYFGPGTRLTVT.

The J gene is TRBJ2-2, the V gene TRBV24-1, with no clear D. Trimming left V 0 bases short and J 2 bases short, with 6 bases between. CDR3 size: 15 residues. Germline-derived CDR1 and CDR2 are KGHDR and SFDVKD. The CDR3, as DNA: TGTGCCACCAGTGATTTGGTAGGAAACACCGGGGAGCTGTTTTTT. Its protein product is CATSDLVGNTGELFF.

This clonotype has a count of ten or more. The chain carries TRBV12-3 or TRBV12-4 and TRBJ1-3; D gene ambiguous. Trimming cost V 6 bases and J 4 bases, with 19 bases left between them. There are 16 residues in the CDR3. CDR3: CASRSIGNGVGNTIYF. CDR3 DNA: TGTGCCAGCAGGTCCATCGGGAACGGGGTCGGAAACACCATATATTTT.

This clonotype was counted between two and nine times. The rearrangement uses TRBV7-3 and TRBJ2-1; 7 bases fit TRBD2. Unmatched junction bases numbered 14, after V lost 5 bases and J lost 7 bases. The CDR3 contains 16 residues. Per germline, CDR1 SGHTA and CDR2 FQGTGA. The CDR3 nucleotides read TGTGCCAGCAGCCCCCGAGGCGGGAGATCGTTGAATGAGCAGTTCTTC. Its protein product is CASSPRGGRSLNEQFF.

This clonotype came up many times. The J gene is TRBJ2-1, the V gene TRBV19, with D possibly matching TRBD1 (7 bases). The V gene's germline CDR1 is LNHDA and CDR2 SQIVND (reference sequence). CDR3 length: 14 residues. V was cut by 4 bases and J by 10 bases, with 17 bases left in between. The CDR3 spells CASSRPPQGGEQFF. In DNA, the CDR3 is TGTGCCAGTAGTAGACCCCCCCAGGGGGGCGAGCAGTTCTTC. Combining the CDR3 with reference TRBV19 and TRBJ2-1 gives the whole variable domain DGGITQSPKYLFRKEGQNVTLSCEQNLNHDAMYWYRQDPGQGLRLIYYSQIVNDFQKGDIAEGYSVSREKKESFPLTVTSAQKNPTAFYLCASSRPPQGGEQFFGPGTRLTVL.

This clonotype has a count of ten or more. The V and J genes are TRBV20-1 and TRBJ2-3, with no clear D. The CDR3 is made up of 14 amino acids. Per germline, CDR1 DFQATT and CDR2 SNEGSKA (reference sequence). With 8 bases removed from V and 6 bases from J, the gap between germline ends came to 21 bases. CDR3 sequence (DNA): TGCAGTCCCAAATTTAGTGGCGGACCTGATACGCAGTATTTT. It codes for CSPKFSGGPDTQYF.